Below are 7 T cell receptor beta chains sequenced from a single sample in a study of blood T cells in healthy people across ages. Primers used in a second PCR of about 7 to 12 cycles were a sample-barcoded 5' primer and a J-beta primer mix. MiXCR was run by TCRdb on the 5' RACE reads, yielding one entry per CDR3 protein. The sample records hundreds of thousands of distinct CDR3 sequences, about 52% being singletons. Sequencing input: blood. These receptor sequences come from a woman in her fifties or sixties in good health.

This rearrangement joins TRBV15 to TRBJ2-2; possible D gene TRBD2, 6 bases. Germline V gene data show CDR1 as LNHNV and CDR2 as YYDKDF (reference sequence). This CDR3 is 14 amino acids long. Trimming stripped 1 base from V and 5 bases from J, with 8 bases between. Here the CDR3 DNA reads TGTGCCACCAGCAGAGCACTAGCAACCGGGGAGCTGTTTTTT. The encoded protein is CATSRALATGELFF.

The chain has TRBV28 and TRBJ2-7; TRBD1 might be the D (6 bases). This CDR3 has 14 amino acids. V lost 2 bases and J 1 base, leaving 9 bases between the germline ends. CDR1 and CDR2 from the germline V gene are MDHEN and SYDVKM. Here the CDR3 reads CASSLQDSSYEQYF. In DNA, the CDR3 is TGTGCCAGCAGTTTACAGGACAGTTCCTACGAGCAGTACTTC.

This clonotype was seen at least ten times. V gene TRBV27 combines with J gene TRBJ2-7, with D hard to call. The length of the CDR3 is 13 residues. The germline V gene has CDR1 MNHEY and CDR2 SMNVEV (reference sequence). V dropped 2 bases and J dropped 6 bases, with 11 bases sitting between them. The CDR3 sequence: CASSLAPRFEQYF. CDR3 nucleotide sequence: TGTGCCAGCAGTTTAGCCCCCCGTTTCGAGCAGTACTTC.

There are a few counts of this clonotype. This chain joins TRBV6-6 and TRBJ2-1; D possibly uses TRBD1 or TRBD2 (5 bases each). CDR1 and CDR2 (germline): MNHNY, SVGAGI (reference sequence). Between the trimmed V and J ends, which lost 0 bases and 7 bases, there was a span of 13 bases. There are 15 residues in the CDR3. The CDR3 region has the DNA TGTGCCAGCAGTTACTCCGGGGCGAGCGTGAATGAGCAGTTCTTC. Its translation: CASSYSGASVNEQFF.

The chain employs TRBV7-9 and TRBJ2-1; 13 bases are a match to TRBD2. The germline V gene encodes CDR1 SEHNR and CDR2 FQNEAQ (reference sequence). This CDR3 region has 16 residues. Trimming cost V 4 bases and J 6 bases; bases outside gene matches: 6. The CDR3 DNA follows: TGTGCCAGCAGCTCTAGCGGACTAGCGGGAGTCAATGAGCAGTTCTTC. Its protein is CASSSSGLAGVNEQFF. The whole variable domain, filled in from reference TRBV7-9 and TRBJ2-1, reads DTGVSQNPRHKITKRGQNVTFRCDPISEHNRLYWYRQTLGQGPEFLTYFQNEAQLEKSRLLSDRFSAERPKGSFSTLEIQRTEQGDSAMYLCASSSSGLAGVNEQFFGPGTRLTVL.

The rearrangement uses TRBV28 and TRBJ2-7; TRBD2 aligns across 14 bases. The CDR3 runs 19 residues. V lost 6 bases to trimming and J lost 1 base; unmatched junction nucleotides: 14. Germline CDR1 and CDR2: MDHEN and SYDVKM. CDR3 nucleotide sequence: TGTGCCAGCAGGTTAGGAAATCCGGGACTAGCGGGAGTATCCTACGAGCAGTACTTC. Translated, it gives CASRLGNPGLAGVSYEQYF.

The V gene is TRBV3-1, the J gene TRBJ2-5; D is unresolved. Between the trimmed V and J ends, which lost 0 bases and 5 bases, there was a span of 4 bases. The CDR3 consists of 12 residues. CDR1 and CDR2 from the germline V gene are LGHDT and YNNKEL (reference sequence). The CDR3, as DNA: TGTGCCAGCAGCCAAGACATGGAGACCCAGTACTTC. Translating it yields CASSQDMETQYF.